The present entry profiles one T cell receptor beta chain with its context. The data derive from a study of blood T cell repertoires in COVID-19. Sequencing was performed with immunoSEQ multiplex PCR; in TCRdb, only in-frame clones are kept and a portion is missing. The profile shows some 66,000 clones, approximately 94% of them singletons. The sample taken for sequencing was peripheral blood. The source is a man between 65 and 85 years old with active COVID-19.

The CDR3 sequence: CASSVHRVPTDTQYF. The CDR3 coding sequence is TGTGCCAGCAGCGTCCACAGGGTACCCACAGATACGCAGTATTTT. The V call is TRBV9, the J call TRBJ2-3, with D possibly TRBD1 on 6 matching bases. The CDR3 totals 15 residues. Trimming left V 2 bases short and J 2 bases short, with 12 bases between. CDR1 SGDLS and CDR2 YYNGEE come from the germline V gene.